The present T cell receptor (beta chain) was sequenced within a study of T-cell memory formation after mild COVID-19. At the level of the study: TCR clusters were largely donor specific.

Study observations and caveats: CD4+ contracting clones lay mainly in CM and EM, CD8+ ones in EMRA. The study found balanced CD4/CD8 in clones contracting day 15 to 85 and a CD4+ lean in later expanders. A subset of responding clones appeared in pre-infection memory, suggesting cross-reactive memory joined.

Ten or more counts support this clonotype. Its antigen is undetermined. One entry per CDR3 protein, called by TCRdb with MiXCR from the 5' RACE reads. Among 450,000 or so distinct CDR3 sequences listed, around 20% were seen once. Germline V gene lookup returns CDR1 MGHRA and CDR2 YSYEKL. Trimming at V came to 1 base and at J to 4 bases, leaving 6 bases not matched to a gene. This CDR3 comprises 16 residues. The chain employs TRBV4-1 and TRBJ2-3; 9 bases line up with TRBD2. Sequenced material: PBMCs or a T cell subset sorted from them (not recorded which). The receptor's source is an adult woman who had mild COVID-19 (a few samples of this study predate the infection). Cell type and time point are not known. The DNA of the CDR3 is TGCGCCAGCAGCCAAGGGGCGGGGGGGTTGGCAGATACGCAGTATTTT. As protein: CASSQGAGGLADTQYF.